Below, 2 T cell receptor beta chains from the same sample are listed, as sequenced in a study of blood T cell repertoires in COVID-19 (TCRdb year 2020). Libraries were built with the immunoSEQ multiplex PCR assay. TCRdb re-hosts the immuneACCESS table, in-frame sequences only. Its copies lack some clones; in the studies checked, an unresolved V gene accounts for under half of them, and the cause for the rest is not known. Here the sample has about 260,000 clones; around 88% occur a single time. Clones ranked in the top ten supply over 1% of the sample. Source material: PBMCs or T cells enriched from blood (not recorded which). The receptors were gathered from a woman in her 40s with acute COVID-19.

This clone was recorded once. The chain recombines TRBV10-3 with TRBJ2-3, with 8 nucleotides matching TRBD1. The CDR3 consists of 17 residues. Trimming cost V 6 bases and J 4 bases; bases outside gene matches: 15. In germline, CDR1 is ENHRY, CDR2 SYGVKD. The CDR3 DNA sequence: TGTGCCATCAGCTCCAATATTCAGGACAGGGTTCCAGATACGCAGTATTTT. This gives the protein CAISSNIQDRVPDTQYF.

This clone occurred once. The rearrangement joins TRBV27 to TRBJ2-1, with 7 bases lining up with TRBD1. Germline CDR1 and CDR2: MNHEY and SMNVEV (reference sequence). The J segment lost 6 bases and the V segment lost 3 bases, leaving 11 bases of the junction unmatched. The CDR3 spans 16 residues. The CDR3 sequence is CASSFAPGAGGNEQFF. In DNA, the CDR3 is TGTGCCAGCAGTTTTGCGCCCGGGGCAGGGGGCAATGAGCAGTTCTTC.